Described below is a single T cell receptor beta chain sequence and its context. The sample belongs to a study of T cell changes during pregnancy in multiple sclerosis. The data were produced by immunoSEQ multiplex PCR, yet TCRdb's version contains in-frame clones alone and is incomplete. The table shows approximately 44,000 clones, with more than 90% occurring only once. Germline V gene sequence: CDR1 MNHNS, CDR2 SASEGT. Trimming took off 0 bases at V and 2 bases at J, with 4 bases between the two ends. The CDR3 sequence is 13 residues long. The rearrangement joins TRBV6-1 to TRBJ1-2; D unclear. Sequenced material: CD4+ T cells from peripheral blood mononuclear cells, taken in the second trimester of pregnancy. The sequence was collected from a female donor in good health, enrolled as a control in a pregnancy study. The CDR3 DNA is TGTGCCAGCAGTGAAGCAGAGAACTATGGCTACACCTTC. It specifies CASSEAENYGYTF.